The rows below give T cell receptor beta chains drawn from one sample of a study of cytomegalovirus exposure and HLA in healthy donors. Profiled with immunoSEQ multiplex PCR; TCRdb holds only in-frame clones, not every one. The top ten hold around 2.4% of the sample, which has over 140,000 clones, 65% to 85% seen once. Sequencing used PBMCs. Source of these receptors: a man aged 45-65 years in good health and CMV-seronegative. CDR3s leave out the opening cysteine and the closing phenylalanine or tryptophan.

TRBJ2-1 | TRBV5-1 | ASSLAPGSEQF
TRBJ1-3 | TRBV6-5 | ASSSPQGAGNTIY
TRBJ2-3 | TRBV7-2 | ASSLVAGGTDTQY
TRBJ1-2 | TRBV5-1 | ASSLESANYGYT
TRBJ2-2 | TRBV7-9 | ASSLSWALNTGELF
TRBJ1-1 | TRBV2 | ASSLRDNSGTEAF
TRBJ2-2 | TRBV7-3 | ASSLTRDQFTGELF
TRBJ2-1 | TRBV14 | ASSQPPRGQSYEQF
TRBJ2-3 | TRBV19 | ATNWGRTGQVNTDTQY
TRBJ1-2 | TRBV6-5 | ASREGANYGYT
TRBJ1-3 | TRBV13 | ASSLVSSGNTIY
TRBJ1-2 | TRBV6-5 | ASSRGEGDYGYT
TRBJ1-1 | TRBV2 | ASSRERAGDTEAF
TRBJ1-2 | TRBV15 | ATSRDREDYGYT
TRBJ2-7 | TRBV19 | ASSQEFLGEQY
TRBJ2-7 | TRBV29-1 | SVEAAGAGYEQY
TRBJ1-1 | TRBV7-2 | ASSFVNTEAF
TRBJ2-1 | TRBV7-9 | ASSAGGQPYNEQF
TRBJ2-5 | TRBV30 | AWAGSGGQETQY
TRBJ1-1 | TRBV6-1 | ASSERRGLTEAF
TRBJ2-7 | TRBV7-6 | ASSLDGDEQY
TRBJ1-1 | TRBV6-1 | ASSEVMTGNTEAF
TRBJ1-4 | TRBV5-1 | ASSLSRNEKLF
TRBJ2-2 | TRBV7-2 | ASSPSLGATGELF
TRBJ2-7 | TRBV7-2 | ASSSGQGEQY
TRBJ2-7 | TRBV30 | AWSLQRPEQY
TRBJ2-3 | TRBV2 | ASSSPRREGTDTQY
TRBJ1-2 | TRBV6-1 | ASSEAPGQRVYGYT
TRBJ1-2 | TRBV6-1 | ASRGGTGLRGYT
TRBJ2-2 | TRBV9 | ASSVSGRGSGELF
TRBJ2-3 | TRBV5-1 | ASSLTGGVTDTQY
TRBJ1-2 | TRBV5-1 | ASSADSHYGYT
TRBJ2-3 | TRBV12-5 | ASGSRGGRATDTQY
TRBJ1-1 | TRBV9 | AGSREPDTEAF
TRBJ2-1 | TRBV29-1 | SVDISSGRADEQF
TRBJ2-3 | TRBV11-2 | ASALETQY
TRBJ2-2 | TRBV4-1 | ASSQNPGTTNTGELF
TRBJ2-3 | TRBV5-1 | ASSLRGSTDTQY
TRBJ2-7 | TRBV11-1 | ASRPLGTSGFYEQY
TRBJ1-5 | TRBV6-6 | ASLGGDSNQPQH
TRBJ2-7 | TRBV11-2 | ASSLPAGLAGTYEQY
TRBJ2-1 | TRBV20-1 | SARDNNEQF